The next 17 T cell receptor beta chains were all read from a single sample in a study of T cell repertoires in cytomegalovirus infection (dated by TCRdb to 2018 to 2020). What this sample's treatment or condition label stands for: in vitro stimulation with specific CMV peptide epitopes to enrich CMV-specific T cells. The sequencer listed for this sample is Illumina HiSeq 1500. TCRdb redid the processing of the public reads, applying fastp at Q25 and MiXCR, and retained in-frame beta chains. When rows share a CDR3 protein, they turn into one entry using the most common DNA and genes. For this sample there are about 150,000 distinct CDR3 sequences; about 32% appear just once. Roughly half of the sample is taken by the ten largest. No antigen has been assigned to these receptors. The sequenced sample was CD8+ T cells from cultured PBMCs, obtained from culture after CMV antigen stimulation. These receptors all stem from a human donor in good health (CMV status not recorded). Some clones in this sample may be carry-over from other donors' samples.

This clonotype has more than one count but fewer than ten. The J gene is TRBJ1-2, the V gene TRBV12-3 or TRBV12-4, with TRBD1 matching 7 bases. The CDR3 totals 19 residues. The V gene end was trimmed by 5 bases and the J gene end by 0 bases; junction bases not matched to a gene: 18. CDR3 sequence: CASSTEGDRFSLANYGYTF. The DNA for the CDR3 is TGTGCCAGCAGTACGGAAGGGGACAGATTTAGCCTAGCTAACTATGGCTACACCTTC.

This chain links TRBV9 with TRBJ2-5; 7 bases are shared with TRBD2. The CDR3 totals 15 residues. Germline assignment: CDR1 SGDLS and CDR2 YYNGEE. With V trimmed by 3 bases and J by 5 bases, 10 bases remained unmatched. The CDR3 loop is CASSGSGAGMETQYF. CDR3 in DNA: TGTGCCAGCAGCGGTAGTGGAGCGGGGATGGAGACCCAGTACTTC.

The chain couples TRBV4-1 to TRBJ2-1; 9 bases map to TRBD2. Per germline, CDR1 MGHRA and CDR2 YSYEKL. The CDR3 is made up of 15 amino acids. V lost 4 bases, J lost 5 bases, and 6 bases stayed unmatched. This CDR3 reads CASSPSGAYHNEQFF. CDR3 nucleotides: TGCGCCAGCAGCCCTAGCGGGGCCTATCACAATGAGCAGTTCTTC.

This clonotype was found a few times. CDR3 sequence reads: CASSTGVGTEAFF. CDR3 sequence (DNA): TGTGCCAGTAGTACAGGGGTGGGAACTGAAGCTTTCTTT. This chain links TRBV19 with TRBJ1-1; possible D gene TRBD1, 6 bases. Trimming stripped 4 bases from V and 5 bases from J, with 11 bases between. Per the germline V gene, CDR1 is LNHDA and CDR2 is SQIVND (reference sequence). The CDR3 contains 13 residues.

By share, this clonotype ranks as medium-sized. V and J are TRBV4-1 and TRBJ2-5, with D unclear. V was cut by 4 bases and J by 3 bases, with 9 bases left in between. Germline assignment: CDR1 MGHRA and CDR2 YSYEKL. The CDR3 runs to 13 residues. The CDR3 sequence: CASSPPAEETQYF. The CDR3 coding sequence is TGCGCCAGCAGCCCCCCCGCCGAAGAGACCCAGTACTTC.

This chain connects TRBV7-9 to TRBJ2-1; D unclear. Germline CDR1 and CDR2: SEHNR and FQNEAQ (reference sequence). Trimming left V 5 bases short and J 8 bases short, with 13 bases between. CDR3 size: 13 residues. The CDR3: CASSRLGGHEQFF. CDR3 in DNA: TGTGCCAGCAGCCGCTTGGGTGGGCATGAGCAGTTCTTC.

The V gene is TRBV20-1, the J gene TRBJ2-4; D might be TRBD2 (5 bases). Germline-derived CDR1 and CDR2 are DFQATT and SNEGSKA (reference sequence). CDR3 length: 13 residues. V lost 3 bases, J lost 5 bases, and 11 bases lay in between. This CDR3 reads CSARGEAENIQYF. The CDR3 DNA sequence: TGCAGTGCTAGGGGAGAGGCCGAAAACATTCAGTACTTC.

This chain connects TRBV4-1 to TRBJ1-2; D perhaps matches TRBD1 (6 bases). Trimming removed 0 bases from V and 4 bases from J, with 6 bases in between. The CDR3 has 13 amino acids. Per germline, CDR1 MGHRA and CDR2 YSYEKL. CDR3 sequence (DNA): TGCGCCAGCAGCCAAGAACAGGGCTATGGCTACACCTTC. Encoded protein: CASSQEQGYGYTF.

This chain connects TRBV5-4 to TRBJ2-7; D call uncertain. V shed 6 bases and J shed 3 bases, with 1 base lying between them. The CDR3 covers 9 residues. Germline V gives CDR1 SGHNT, CDR2 YYREEE (reference sequence). The CDR3 sequence: CASNYEQYF. The CDR3 DNA sequence: TGTGCCAGCAACTACGAGCAGTACTTC.

This clonotype came up once. The V gene is TRBV11-2, the J gene TRBJ1-5; 11 bases agree with TRBD1. Germline CDR1 reads SGHAT; CDR2 reads FQNNGV. Trimming at V came to 5 bases and at J to 7 bases, leaving 4 bases not matched to a gene. The CDR3 has 14 residues. The CDR3 DNA reads as TGTGCCAGCAGCCCGGGACAGGGGGGACAGCCCCAGCATTTT. Amino acid sequence: CASSPGQGGQPQHF.

V usage is TRBV19 and J usage is TRBJ2-7, with a tentative D call TRBD2 (7 bases). This CDR3 comprises 14 residues. CDR1 and CDR2 (germline): LNHDA, SQIVND (reference sequence). The V gene lost 5 bases and the J gene lost 7 bases, with 18 bases spanning the gap. In DNA form, the CDR3 reads TGTGCCAGTAGTCACGCGGGGGCGCGTCGGGAGCAGTACTTC. Translated: CASSHAGARREQYF.

The V call is TRBV6-6, the J call TRBJ1-2; possible D gene TRBD1, 6 bases. Germline values: CDR1 MNHNY, CDR2 SVGAGI (reference sequence). V lost 11 bases to trimming and J lost 4 bases, with 11 bases between them. The CDR3 covers 11 residues. The CDR3, as DNA: TGTGCCGGAAACAGGGCCTATGGCTACACCTTC. Translating it yields CAGNRAYGYTF.

This clonotype was recorded once. V is TRBV19 and J is TRBJ2-1; 12 nucleotides match TRBD1. Germline-derived CDR1 and CDR2 are LNHDA and SQIVND (reference sequence). CDR3 size: 15 residues. With 3 bases clipped from V and 7 bases from J, the junction kept 4 bases outside the gene matches. The DNA for the CDR3 is TGTGCCAGTAGTATGGCGGGACAGGGGGCTAATGAGCAGTTCTTC. Protein: CASSMAGQGANEQFF.

In this sample, this clonotype turned up many times. The gene calls are TRBV19 and TRBJ1-1, with 7 bases identical to TRBD1. J gave up 0 bases and V 4 bases, and 5 bases lay outside the gene matches. This CDR3 region has 15 residues. Germline V gene sequence: CDR1 LNHDA, CDR2 SQIVND (reference sequence). The CDR3, as DNA: TGTGCCAGTAGTACGGGACAGTCCATGAACACTGAAGCTTTCTTT. It specifies CASSTGQSMNTEAFF.

This chain links TRBV7-2 with TRBJ2-5, with 13 bases that match TRBD2. The CDR3 sequence is 14 residues long. Germline assignment: CDR1 SGHTA and CDR2 FQGNSA. J lost 9 bases, V lost 5 bases, and 6 bases had no gene match. Written as DNA, the CDR3 is TGTGCCAGCAGCATGACTAGCGGGGGGACGCCCCAGTACTTC. This encodes CASSMTSGGTPQYF.

The chain links TRBV2 to TRBJ1-6, with TRBD1 as a possible D gene (5 bases). CDR1 SNHLY and CDR2 FYNNEI come from the germline V gene. The V gene lost 5 bases and the J gene lost 4 bases, with 9 bases spanning the gap. The CDR3 length is 14 residues. CDR3 sequence reads: CASSSDTYNSPLHF. The CDR3, as DNA: TGTGCCAGCAGTTCGGACACGTATAATTCACCCCTCCACTTT. The variable domain in full, with the rest retrieved from reference TRBV2 and TRBJ1-6, is EPEVTQTPSHQVTQMGQEVILRCVPISNHLYFYWYRQILGQKVEFLVSFYNNEISEKSEIFDDQFSVERPDGSNFTLKIRSTKLEDSAMYFCASSSDTYNSPLHFGNGTRLTVT.

The chain employs TRBV7-6 and TRBJ1-1; tentatively, D is TRBD1 (5 bases). The CDR3 consists of 14 residues. V was cut by 5 bases and J by 1 base, with 11 bases left in between. Germline values: CDR1 SGHVS, CDR2 FNYEAQ. CDR3 residues: CASSPYQGNTEAFF. CDR3 nucleotide sequence: TGTGCCAGCAGCCCCTATCAGGGGAACACTGAAGCTTTCTTT.